This record concerns one T cell receptor (beta chain) sequence. Its antigen has not been determined. No per-base quality is available; no much larger clone lies one base away. One collaborating source in Seattle enrolled patients while the patients were actively infected and followed the patients over time throughout the course of disease. Collaborating institutions collected whole blood in K2EDTA tubes following their own protocols. Collaborator samples were shipped for TCRbeta analysis as frozen whole blood, isolated PBMCs, or DNA extracted from either sample type. V has 6 bases trimmed and J has 9 bases trimmed; junction bases matching no gene number 6. There are 12 amino acids in the CDR3, from cysteine to phenylalanine inclusive. The kept DNA is CDR3 alone, 36 bases in frame from the first base. The data belong to a study of blood T cell repertoires in COVID-19 (TCRdb year 2020). For the wider study: Samples from collaborators originated in the United States, Italy and Spain and spanned both the acute and convalescent phases of COVID-19. The repertoires were made available in a free public database intended to serve as a resource for research on the immune response to SARS-CoV-2. Samples came from the ongoing ImmuneRACE study (first 160 participants) plus 1,254 subjects from 6 global collaborators. The prospective study material was composed of cDNA or gDNA derived from T cells, B-cell-depleted T cells, or PBMCs. HLA class I and class II types, where available, came from metadata supplied by the sample provider rather than from assay-based typing. Nearly every sample came with metadata listing a de-identified subject ID, COVID-19 status, age in years and sex. Deeply sampled blood TCRbeta repertoires from subjects exposed to, actively infected with, or recovered from COVID-19 were included in the dataset. The investigation overall reported the following: Clinical and demographic metadata were provided uncurated, with the amount varying by source and participant.

The immunoSEQ Assay, a bias-controlled multiplex PCR, was used to amplify TCRbeta CDR3 regions from genomic DNA. Under the source paper's analysis protocol: Within the assay, amplification of reference gene primers was used to estimate how many nucleated cells each sample contained. To quantify the absolute abundance of each unique TCRbeta CDR3 rearrangement, sequence reads were collapsed and filtered. For each sample, productive Simpson clonality was calculated as the square root of Simpson's diversity index across productive rearrangements. TCRdb carries this immuneACCESS record with in-frame sequences only. Its versions omit some clonotypes, under half of them owing to an unresolved V gene in the studies checked, with the rest unexplained. D and trimming were read from the DNA, whereas the V and J calls and clone size are those reported in that table. Counted in this sample were about 200,000 clones; approximately 90% of them appeared once. The ten largest clones add up to about 0.8% of the sample.

In this chain, TRBV12-3 or TRBV12-4 is recombined with TRBJ1-2; the central 8 bases match TRBD1. Sequenced material: peripheral blood. This clonotype was obtained from a man aged 55 to 70 with COVID-19, enrolled during active disease. The sequence in DNA is TGTGCCAGCAGCCCGACAGGGGACAGCTACACCTTC. Translated, this is CASSPTGDSYTF.